This T cell receptor beta chain was found in a study of OX40 agonist ivuxolimab in advanced cancers. Looking at the study overall: Ivuxolimab, which targeted the costimulatory receptor OX40 (CD134), was an agonistic, fully human IgG2 monoclonal antibody. Peripheral TCRbeta sequencing aimed to test whether ivuxolimab altered TCR sequence diversity and caused clonal T-cell expansion. Patients were allowed to have had prior anti-PD-1, anti-PD-L1 or anti-CTLA-4 therapy, and 40% of the dose-escalation patients had previously received checkpoint inhibitors. Partial responses were achieved by three dose-escalation patients, of whom one had hepatocellular carcinoma and two had cutaneous melanoma. Intravenous ivuxolimab was administered to patients every 2 weeks at six dose levels: 0.01, 0.1, 0.3, 1.5, 3 and 10 mg/kg. The paper describes the monotherapy dose-escalation part (N of about 50 patients) of the phase I trial of ivuxolimab. Of the 50 to 55 dose-escalation patients, hepatocellular carcinoma was present in around 20, melanoma in approximately 15, renal cell carcinoma in 9 and head and neck cancer in 9. The dose-escalation cohort was almost 85% male with a mean age of approximately 60 years, ranging from roughly 23 to 85. Summary of the overall study and its limitations: Low levels of normalized T-cell clonal expansion were also seen in some patients who did not respond. At doses from 0.1 to 3.0 mg/kg, clonal expansion was seen in both CD4+ and CD8+ blood T cells between baseline and week 6. In the 0.1-3.0 mg/kg groups, partial responders were among the patients with the lowest normalized peripheral clonal expansion, particularly in CD8+ T cells. The antigen specificity of the clonally expanded peripheral T cells was not determined. After ivuxolimab, CD8+ T cells had more expanded clones than CD4+ T cells on average.

For sequencing of the TCRbeta CDR3 region, genomic DNA was extracted from the sorted cells. The immunoSEQ Assay was used to sequence the TCRbeta CDR3 regions. TCRdb re-hosts the immuneACCESS table, in-frame sequences only. Its copies lack some clones; in the studies checked, an unresolved V gene accounts for under half of them, and the cause for the rest is not known. The sample includes tens of thousands of clones, with 88% observed a single time. The ten largest clones capture roughly 0.67% of the sample. Points on this clone: The specificity of this receptor is unknown. Base qualities were left out, and no much larger clone turns up one base away.

Patients with autoimmune disease history or receiving systemic immunosuppression were excluded from the trial. In every dose cohort, peripheral blood was drawn for TCR sequencing at baseline, cycle 4 day 1, and cycle 7 day 1. The samples were drawn from a first-in-human, open-label, multicenter phase I dose-escalation trial of ivuxolimab. Adults with locally advanced or metastatic melanoma, renal cell, hepatocellular, or head and neck squamous cell carcinoma were enrolled in the trial. Before TCR sequencing, CD4+ T cells and CD8+ T cells from peripheral blood were sorted into separate populations. From a lookup of the germline V gene, CDR1 and CDR2 are SGHTA and FQGNSA. V sheds 7 bases and J sheds 1 base, leaving 13 bases between their ends. Counted from cysteine to phenylalanine, this CDR3 has 15 amino acids. Only the CDR3 portion is preserved as DNA: 45 bases, with reading frame beginning at the first base.

This receptor was identified in an adult with an advanced solid tumor such as melanoma, head and neck, liver or kidney cancer. This specimen was CD4+ or CD8+ T cells sorted from blood, taken in a trial of the OX40 agonist ivuxolimab. The chain uses TRBV7-2 and TRBJ2-2, with the D gene uncertain. The CDR3 here reads CASIPPPQNTGELFF. The DNA sequence reads TGTGCCAGCATCCCCCCGCCGCAGAACACCGGGGAGCTGTTTTTT.